These 15 T cell receptor beta chains were all obtained from the same sample, sequenced in a study of T cell repertoires in cytomegalovirus infection. One entry per CDR3 protein, called by TCRdb with MiXCR from the reads. This repertoire shows 26,000 or so distinct CDR3 sequences, 15% to 20% found once; its top ten account for approximately 80%. No antigen is known for these receptors. The sample in question was CD8+ T cells from cultured PBMCs, obtained from culture after CMV antigen stimulation. All receptors derive from a human donor in good health (CMV status not recorded). Some clones in this sample may be carry-over from other donors' samples.

This chain uses TRBV7-2 with TRBJ2-7; D is unresolved. The length of the CDR3 is 13 residues. With 1 base removed from V and 7 bases from J, the gap between germline ends came to 11 bases. CDR1 and CDR2 (germline): SGHTA, FQGNSA. CDR3 amino acids: CASSLVVLREQYF. CDR3 nucleotides: TGTGCCAGCAGCTTAGTGGTTCTGCGGGAGCAGTACTTC.

V and J are TRBV12-3 or TRBV12-4 and TRBJ2-1; the match to TRBD1 covers 9 bases. V lost 6 bases and J lost 8; bases outside the gene matches: 5. The CDR3 spans 13 residues. DNA for the CDR3: TGTGCCAGCAGCCAGGACAGGGGCGATGAGCAGTTCTTC. Residues: CASSQDRGDEQFF.

The table lists this clonotype with a few counts. The rearrangement joins TRBV5-1 to TRBJ2-1; 10 nucleotides align to TRBD2. Germline V lookup: CDR1 SGHRS, CDR2 YFSETQ. This CDR3 comprises 15 residues. Losses at the gene ends were 4 bases for V and 6 bases for J; bases not matched to a gene: 7. The CDR3 bases are TGCGCCAGCAGCCGAAGCGGGGGGGCAGGCAATGAGCAGTTCTTC. This translates into CASSRSGGAGNEQFF.

In its sample, this clonotype was seen a few times. The chain recombines TRBV7-3 with TRBJ2-1; TRBD2 matches 9 bases. With 4 bases clipped from V and 4 bases from J, the junction kept 8 bases outside the gene matches. The CDR3 runs to 16 residues. Germline CDR1 SGHTA, CDR2 FQGTGA. CDR3 DNA sequence: TGTGCCAGCAGCTCATTAGGGACTAGCCTTTACAATGAGCAGTTCTTC. It is translated as CASSSLGTSLYNEQFF.

Many counts were recorded for this clonotype. This chain links TRBV4-1 with TRBJ2-7, with unresolved D. Germline V lookup: CDR1 MGHRA, CDR2 YSYEKL. The V gene lost 2 bases and the J gene lost 4 bases, with 15 bases spanning the gap. This CDR3 region has 15 residues. CDR3 coding DNA: TGCGCCAGCAGCCAAATGACTGGTCTGGTATACGAGCAGTACTTC. Protein product: CASSQMTGLVYEQYF.

This clonotype was observed at least ten times. V is TRBV27 and J is TRBJ2-7; D is unclear. Germline V lookup: CDR1 MNHEY, CDR2 SMNVEV (reference sequence). With 8 bases removed from V and 2 bases from J, the gap between germline ends came to 7 bases. The CDR3 runs 11 residues. CDR3 sequence: CASGTAYEQYF. The CDR3 nucleotides read TGTGCCAGCGGAACAGCCTACGAGCAGTACTTC.

The chain carries TRBV9 and TRBJ2-7, with TRBD1 identical over 7 bases. V was clipped by 0 bases and J by 7 bases; unmatched bases: 10. The CDR3 totals 15 residues. Germline assignment: CDR1 SGDLS and CDR2 YYNGEE. The CDR3 protein is CASSVATGTAQEQYF. CDR3 DNA: TGTGCCAGCAGCGTAGCTACTGGGACAGCGCAGGAGCAGTACTTC.

The chain carries TRBV4-3 and TRBJ2-7; TRBD1 matches at 9 bases. V trimming: 1 base; J trimming: 2 bases; junction bases outside the gene matches: 3. CDR3 length equals 15 residues. CDR1 and CDR2 from the germline V gene are LGHNA and YSLEER. CDR3 amino acids: CASSQGDRATYEQYF. CDR3 DNA sequence: TGCGCCAGCAGCCAAGGGGACAGGGCCACCTACGAGCAGTACTTC.

The V and J genes are TRBV28 and TRBJ2-5; TRBD2 matches 13 bases. The CDR3 contains 17 residues. From germline, CDR1 is MDHEN and CDR2 SYDVKM. V was pared by 5 bases and J by 4 bases, with 10 bases of the junction left unmatched. The CDR3 region is CASSQGLAGILGETQYF. The CDR3 DNA sequence: TGTGCCAGCAGTCAGGGACTAGCGGGAATCCTAGGAGAGACCCAGTACTTC.

The CDR3 sequence: CASTGQHTDTQYF. CDR3 coding DNA: TGTGCCAGCACGGGACAGCACACAGATACGCAGTATTTT. The chain links TRBV6-1 to TRBJ2-3; TRBD1 matches at 7 bases. Germline V lookup: CDR1 MNHNS, CDR2 SASEGT. The CDR3 spans 13 residues. Trimming cost V 7 bases and J 2 bases; bases outside gene matches: 3.

The table lists this clonotype with many counts. The J gene is TRBJ2-4, the V gene TRBV20-1; 8 bases align to TRBD2. CDR3 length: 17 residues. After removal of 3 bases from V and 0 bases from J, the junction contained 10 bases not matched to a gene. Germline CDR1 and CDR2: DFQATT and SNEGSKA (reference sequence). The chain's CDR3 is CSARALERGLAKNIQYF. As DNA, the CDR3 is TGCAGTGCTAGGGCCCTAGAGCGGGGGTTAGCCAAAAACATTCAGTACTTC.

There are a few counts of this clonotype. The rearrangement uses TRBV7-9 and TRBJ1-2; a possible D gene is TRBD1 (6 bases). The V gene lost 3 bases and the J gene lost 4 bases, with 15 bases spanning the gap. CDR1 and CDR2 (germline): SEHNR, FQNEAQ (reference sequence). The CDR3 runs to 15 residues. The CDR3 sequence: CASSFQGKKSYGYTF. CDR3 DNA: TGTGCCAGCAGCTTTCAGGGGAAGAAGAGCTATGGCTACACCTTC.

This clonotype turned up a few times. V and J are TRBV7-9 and TRBJ2-5; the D is unclear. The germline V and J ends were trimmed by 5 bases and 7 bases, with 11 bases remaining between them. CDR3 length equals 12 residues. Germline-derived CDR1 and CDR2 are SEHNR and FQNEAQ (reference sequence). CDR3 residues: CASSRGEGTQYF. The DNA of the CDR3 is TGTGCCAGCAGCCGTGGGGAAGGGACCCAGTACTTC.

The V call is TRBV28, the J call TRBJ1-4; D not resolved. This CDR3 is built from 14 residues. Germline CDR1 and CDR2: MDHEN and SYDVKM. Trimming removed 6 bases at V and 6 bases at J, with 14 bases between. Here the CDR3 DNA reads TGTGCCAGCAGCTTGAATCCTCGCCATGAAAAACTGTTTTTT. This sequence encodes CASSLNPRHEKLFF. Full variable domain (remainder filled in from reference TRBV28 and TRBJ1-4): DVKVTQSSRYLVKRTGEKVFLECVQDMDHENMFWYRQDPGLGLRLIYFSYDVKMKEKGDIPEGYSVSREKKERFSLILESASTNQTSMYLCASSLNPRHEKLFFGSGTQLSVL.

This chain uses TRBV11-1 with TRBJ2-2; possible D gene TRBD2, 6 bases. The V gene lost 0 bases and the J gene lost 0 bases, with 23 bases spanning the gap. In germline, CDR1 is SGHAT, CDR2 FQDESV (reference sequence). The CDR3 is 21 amino acids. CDR3 in DNA: TGTGCCAGCAGCTTAGCCCGGGTGGGCGCGGGGAAGACGCCGAACACCGGGGAGCTGTTTTTT. It is translated as CASSLARVGAGKTPNTGELFF.